This TCR beta chain appears in the sequencing data of a study of vaccination effects on CD4 cells after COVID-19. At the level of the study: Antigen-specific CD4+ T cells were first expanded with viral peptide pools by the ViraFEST assay and only then sequenced. Culturing of 1.5 million to 2.5 million PBMC per well took place with roughly 9.4 IU/ml IL-2 and 9.5 to 10 ug/ml peptides. Study outcomes and limitations: After vaccination, at late timepoints, clones induced by infection and by vaccine contracted markedly. Researchers reported few convalescent patients and no early post-infection timepoints in the study.

Note on this clone: Its antigen is currently unknown.

A roughly 10-day culture period preceded the isolation of CD4+ T cells. Two-dose BNT162b2 or mRNA-1273 vaccination was given to participants. Libraries were prepared by immunoSEQ multiplex PCR; TCRdb keeps only in-frame clonotypes and omits some of them. The table records under 70,000 clones, over 70% of them present only once. The V segment lost 0 bases and the J segment 0 bases; nucleotides outside the gene matches: 6. This CDR3 comprises 17 residues. Germline V lookup: CDR1 MNHEY, CDR2 SVGEGT. The sequenced sample was CD4+ T cells from PBMCs cultured without peptide, obtained after COVID-19 vaccination. This clonotype originated in a human donor who received a COVID-19 vaccine. The V and J genes are TRBV6-2 or TRBV6-3 and TRBJ2-3, with 7 nucleotides matching TRBD1. In DNA, the CDR3 is TGTGCCAGCAGTTACTCGATCGGGACAGTTAGCACAGATACGCAGTATTTT. This gives the protein CASSYSIGTVSTDTQYF.